The 2 T cell receptor beta chains below all came from one sample that was sequenced in a study of shared clonotypes between healthy human individuals. Data came from immunoSEQ multiplex PCR; TCRdb stores just in-frame clones and leaves some out. Altogether about 380,000 clones are present, roughly 96% being singletons, with the ten largest covering approximately 0.3%. Sequenced input: memory CD8+ T cells sorted from blood. The subset is: CD45RO+ cells pooled with CCR7-negative TemRA cells. All receptors come from a man aged 25-45 years in good health.

The rearrangement links TRBV18 to TRBJ1-3, with unresolved D. The germline V gene has CDR1 KGHSH and CDR2 LQKENI. The ends were cut back, 2 bases at V and 0 bases at J, with 11 bases in the middle. The CDR3 loop spans 16 amino acids. This CDR3 is CASSPFTGDSGNTIYF. Written as DNA, the CDR3 is TGTGCCAGCTCACCATTTACCGGGGACTCTGGAAACACCATATATTTT.

The chain carries TRBV6-1 and TRBJ1-2, with 9 bases matching TRBD1. Trimming removed 4 bases from V and 3 bases from J; junction bases left unmatched: 6. Germline V gene sequence: CDR1 MNHNS, CDR2 SASEGT. The CDR3 runs to 15 residues. In nucleotides, the CDR3 is TGTGCCAGCAGTGCCGGGACAGGGTTTCACTATGGCTACACCTTC. Protein: CASSAGTGFHYGYTF.